The 6 T cell receptor beta chains listed next were all sequenced from one sample in a study of blood T cells in healthy people across ages. A sample-barcoded 5' primer and a J-beta primer mix were used in a second PCR of about 6 to 11 cycles. TCRdb recomputed calls from the 5' RACE reads with MiXCR, one row per CDR3 protein. The sample holds over a million distinct CDR3 sequences; 59% are singletons and the top ten take roughly 7%. Sequencing input: blood. Receptors were obtained from a man between 18 and 35 years old in good health.

This clonotype was detected a few times. The V call is TRBV7-9, the J call TRBJ2-1; TRBD2 might be the D (6 bases). CDR3 length: 15 amino acids. Germline lookup yields CDR1 SEHNR and CDR2 FQNEAQ (reference sequence). The V gene lost 5 bases and the J gene lost 6 bases, with 17 bases spanning the gap. Written as DNA, the CDR3 is TGTGCCAGCAGCCCCGGACTAAGTGCCTCCAATGAGCAGTTCTTC. Translation gives CASSPGLSASNEQFF.

V is TRBV6-2 or TRBV6-3 and J is TRBJ1-1, with a weak D call TRBD1 (6 bases). From germline, CDR1 is MNHEY and CDR2 SVGEGT. The ends were cut back, 5 bases at V and 4 bases at J, with 14 bases in the middle. The CDR3 covers 14 residues. The CDR3 bases are TGTGCCAGCAGTATACAGGGAGGCGGCACTGAAGCTTTCTTT. Encoded protein: CASSIQGGGTEAFF.

This clonotype came up a few times. The rearrangement joins TRBV6-1 to TRBJ2-6; D is unresolved. Germline values: CDR1 MNHNS, CDR2 SASEGT. V was cut by 2 bases and J by 4 bases, with 3 bases left in between. This CDR3 contains 13 residues. The CDR3 coding sequence is TGTGCCAGCAGTGAATGGGGGGCCAACGTCCTGACTTTC. Translation: CASSEWGANVLTF.

This clonotype has only one observation. The chain carries TRBV5-5 and TRBJ2-7; 10 positions match TRBD1. CDR3 size: 13 residues. Germline V gene sequence: CDR1 SGHKS, CDR2 YYEKEE (reference sequence). V trimming: 4 bases; J trimming: 8 bases; junction bases outside the gene matches: 6. The CDR3 is CASSPGTGAQQYF. CDR3 nucleotides: TGTGCCAGCAGCCCTGGGACAGGGGCTCAGCAGTACTTC.

V and J are TRBV3-1 and TRBJ2-5; no clear D. The J call may be in error: the DNA end matches TRBJ2-7 better. CDR1 is LGHDT, CDR2 YNNKEL, per germline (reference sequence). The CDR3 is made up of 15 amino acids. The CDR3 nucleotides are TGTGCCAGCAGCCAAGGACCGCATGCCATTTACGAGCAGTACTTC. Its protein product is CASSQGPHAIYEQYF.

For this clonotype: A junction end diverges from the germline sequence, so it may reflect a read error. J is TRBJ2-3 and V is TRBV9; 11 bases align to TRBD2. CDR3 size: 15 residues. Germline V gene data show CDR1 as SGDLS and CDR2 as YYNGEE. In DNA, the CDR3 is TGTGCCAGCAGTGTAGCGGGGGGGCCTTATGATACGCAGTATTTT. It encodes CASSVAGGPYDTQYF.